Included here is one T cell receptor (beta chain) sequence, with context. In the authors' methods: Scientists estimated how many nucleated cells there were by amplifying reference gene primers. Only in-frame clones appear in the TCRdb table, and some are missing; sequencing was by immunoSEQ multiplex PCR. V and J calls plus clone size are reproduced from that table; the DNA served to infer D and trimming. Of about 300,000 clones in the sample, approximately 90% were seen once. These data belong to a study of blood T cell repertoires in COVID-19. In the study overall: Donors in the United States, Italy and Spain gave samples during acute or convalescent COVID-19. PBMCs, B-cell-depleted T cells, or T cells were the source of the cDNA or gDNA that made up the material.

Germline V gives CDR1 SGDLS, CDR2 YYNGEE. V dropped 2 bases and J dropped 1 base, with 12 bases sitting between them. The CDR3 sequence is 15 residues long. The sequenced sample consisted of peripheral blood. The chain employs TRBV9 and TRBJ2-5; no reliable D call. This TCR came from a woman aged 25-40 years who had recovered from COVID-19. CDR3 loop: CASSVAAATQETQYF. The CDR3 DNA sequence: TGTGCCAGCAGCGTCGCGGCAGCAACCCAAGAGACCCAGTACTTC.